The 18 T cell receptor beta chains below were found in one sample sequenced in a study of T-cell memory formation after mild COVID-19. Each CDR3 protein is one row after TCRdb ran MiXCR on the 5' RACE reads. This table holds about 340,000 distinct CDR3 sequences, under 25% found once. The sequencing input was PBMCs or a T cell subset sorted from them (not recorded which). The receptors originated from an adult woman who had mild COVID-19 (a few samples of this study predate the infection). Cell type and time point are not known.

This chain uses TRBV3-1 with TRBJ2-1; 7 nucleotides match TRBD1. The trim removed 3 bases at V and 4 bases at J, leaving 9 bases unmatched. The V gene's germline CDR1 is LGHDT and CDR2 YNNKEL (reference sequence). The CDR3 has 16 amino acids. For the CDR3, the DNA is TGTGCCAGCAGCCAGACCCGACAGGGCCCTTACAATGAGCAGTTCTTC. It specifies CASSQTRQGPYNEQFF.

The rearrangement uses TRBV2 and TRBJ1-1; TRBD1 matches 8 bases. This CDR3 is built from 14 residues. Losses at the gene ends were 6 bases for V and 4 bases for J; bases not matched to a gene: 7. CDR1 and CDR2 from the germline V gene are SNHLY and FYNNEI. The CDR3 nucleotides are TGTGCCAGCAGACTAACAGGGGGAACCACTGAAGCTTTCTTT. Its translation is CASRLTGGTTEAFF. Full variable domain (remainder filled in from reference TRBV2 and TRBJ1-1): EPEVTQTPSHQVTQMGQEVILRCVPISNHLYFYWYRQILGQKVEFLVSFYNNEISEKSEIFDDQFSVERPDGSNFTLKIRSTKLEDSAMYFCASRLTGGTTEAFFGQGTRLTVV.

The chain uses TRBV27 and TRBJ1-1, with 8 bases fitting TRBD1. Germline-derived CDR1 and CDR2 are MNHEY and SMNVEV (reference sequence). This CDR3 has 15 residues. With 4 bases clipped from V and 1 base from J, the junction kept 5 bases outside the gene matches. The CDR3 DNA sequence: TGTGCCAGCAGTTCACGACAGGGGTCGAACACTGAAGCTTTCTTT. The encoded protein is CASSSRQGSNTEAFF.

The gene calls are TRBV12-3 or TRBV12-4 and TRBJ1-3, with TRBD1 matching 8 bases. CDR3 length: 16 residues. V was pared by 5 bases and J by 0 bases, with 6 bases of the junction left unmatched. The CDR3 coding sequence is TGTGCCAGCAGTCAGCAGGGGGCCCTCTCTGGAAACACCATATATTTT. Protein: CASSQQGALSGNTIYF.

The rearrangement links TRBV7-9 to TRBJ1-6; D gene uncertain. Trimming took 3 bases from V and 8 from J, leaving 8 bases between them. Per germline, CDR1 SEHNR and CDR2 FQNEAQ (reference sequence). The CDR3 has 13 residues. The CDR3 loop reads CASSFGPDSPLHF. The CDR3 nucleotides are TGTGCCAGCAGCTTCGGCCCGGATTCACCCCTCCACTTT.

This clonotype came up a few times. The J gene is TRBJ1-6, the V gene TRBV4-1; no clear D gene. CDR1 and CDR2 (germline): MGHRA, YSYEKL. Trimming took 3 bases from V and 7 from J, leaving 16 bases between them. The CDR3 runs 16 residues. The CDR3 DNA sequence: TGCGCCAGCAGCCATGTACCGGGCCAACGGAATTCACCCCTCCACTTT. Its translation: CASSHVPGQRNSPLHF.

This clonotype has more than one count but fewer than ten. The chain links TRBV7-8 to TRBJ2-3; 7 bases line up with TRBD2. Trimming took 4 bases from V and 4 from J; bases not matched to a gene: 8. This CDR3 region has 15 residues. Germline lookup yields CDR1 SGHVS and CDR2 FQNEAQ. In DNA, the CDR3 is TGTGCCAGCAGCTCTGAGATGGGGGGGGCAGATACGCAGTATTTT. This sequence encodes CASSSEMGGADTQYF.

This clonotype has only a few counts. The CDR3 region is CASSPSSGSDNEQFF. CDR3 DNA: TGTGCCAGCTCACCAAGTAGCGGGAGCGACAATGAGCAGTTCTTC. The V and J genes are TRBV18 and TRBJ2-1; TRBD2 agrees at 9 bases. CDR1 KGHSH and CDR2 LQKENI come from the germline V gene. The CDR3 is made up of 15 amino acids. The V and J ends lost 2 bases and 5 bases, in that order; junction bases with no gene match: 4.

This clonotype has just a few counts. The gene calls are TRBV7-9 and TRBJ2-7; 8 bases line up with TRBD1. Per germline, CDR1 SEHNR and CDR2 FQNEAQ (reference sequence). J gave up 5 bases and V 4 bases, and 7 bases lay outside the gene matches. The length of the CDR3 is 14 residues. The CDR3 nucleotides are TGTGCCAGCAGCTCGGCGACAGGGGTCGACGAGCAGTACTTC. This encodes CASSSATGVDEQYF.

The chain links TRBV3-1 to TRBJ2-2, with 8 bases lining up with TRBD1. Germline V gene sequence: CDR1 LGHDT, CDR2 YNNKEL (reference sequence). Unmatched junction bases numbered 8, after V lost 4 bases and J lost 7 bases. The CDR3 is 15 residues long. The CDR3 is CASSLLTGTGGELFF. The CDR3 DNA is TGTGCCAGCAGCCTCTTAACTGGGACAGGCGGGGAGCTGTTTTTT.

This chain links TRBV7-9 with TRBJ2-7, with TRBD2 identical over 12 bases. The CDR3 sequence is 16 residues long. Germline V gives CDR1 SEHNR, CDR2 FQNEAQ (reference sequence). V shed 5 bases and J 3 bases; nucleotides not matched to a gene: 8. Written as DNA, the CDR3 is TGTGCCAGCAGCACGCGCGGGACTAGCGGGCACTACGAGCAGTACTTC. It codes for CASSTRGTSGHYEQYF.

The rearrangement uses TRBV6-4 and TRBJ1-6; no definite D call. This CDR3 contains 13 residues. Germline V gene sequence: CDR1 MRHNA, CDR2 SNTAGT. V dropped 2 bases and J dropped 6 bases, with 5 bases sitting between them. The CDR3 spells CASSDTGNSPLHF. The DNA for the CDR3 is TGTGCCAGCAGTGACACGGGTAATTCACCCCTCCACTTT.

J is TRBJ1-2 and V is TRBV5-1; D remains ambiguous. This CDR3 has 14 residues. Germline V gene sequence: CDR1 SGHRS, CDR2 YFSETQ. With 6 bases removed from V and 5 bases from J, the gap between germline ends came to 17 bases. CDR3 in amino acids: CASNPGLAEYGYTF. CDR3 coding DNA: TGCGCCAGCAACCCAGGACTAGCCGAGTATGGCTACACCTTC.

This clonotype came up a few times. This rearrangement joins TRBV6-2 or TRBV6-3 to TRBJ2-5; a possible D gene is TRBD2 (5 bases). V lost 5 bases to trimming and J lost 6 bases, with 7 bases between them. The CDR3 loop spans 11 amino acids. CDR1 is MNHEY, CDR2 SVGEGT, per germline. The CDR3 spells CASSHGKTQYF. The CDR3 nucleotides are TGTGCCAGCAGTCACGGGAAGACCCAGTACTTC.

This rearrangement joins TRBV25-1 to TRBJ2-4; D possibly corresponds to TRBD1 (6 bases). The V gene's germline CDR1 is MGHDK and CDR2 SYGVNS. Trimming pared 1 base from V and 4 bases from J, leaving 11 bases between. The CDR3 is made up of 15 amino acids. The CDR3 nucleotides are TGTGCCAGCAGTGAATCCGGGACAAATAAAAACATTCAGTACTTC. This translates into CASSESGTNKNIQYF.

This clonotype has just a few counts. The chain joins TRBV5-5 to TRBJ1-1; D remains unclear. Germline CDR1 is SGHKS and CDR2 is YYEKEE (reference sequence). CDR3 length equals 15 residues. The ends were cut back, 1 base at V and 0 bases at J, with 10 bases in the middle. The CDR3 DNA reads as TGTGCCAGCAGCTTGCCACACCTGATGAACACTGAAGCTTTCTTT. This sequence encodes CASSLPHLMNTEAFF.

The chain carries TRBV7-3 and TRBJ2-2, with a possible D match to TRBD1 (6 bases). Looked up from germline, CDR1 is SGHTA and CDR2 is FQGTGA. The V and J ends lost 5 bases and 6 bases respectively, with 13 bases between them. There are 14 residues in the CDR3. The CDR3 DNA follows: TGTGCCAGCAGCCGTCTACAGGGATCCGGGGAGCTGTTTTTT. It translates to CASSRLQGSGELFF. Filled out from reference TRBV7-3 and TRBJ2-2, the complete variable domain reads GAGVSQTPSNKVTEKGKYVELRCDPISGHTALYWYRQSLGQGPEFLIYFQGTGAADDSGLPNDRFFAVRPEGSVSTLKIQRTERGDSAVYLCASSRLQGSGELFFGEGSRLTVL.

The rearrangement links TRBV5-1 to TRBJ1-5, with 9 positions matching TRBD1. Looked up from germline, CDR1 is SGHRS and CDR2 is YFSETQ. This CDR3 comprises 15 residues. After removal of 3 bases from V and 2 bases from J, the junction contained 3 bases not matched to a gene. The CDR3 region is CASSWGQGRNQPQHF. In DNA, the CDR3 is TGCGCCAGCAGCTGGGGACAGGGTCGCAATCAGCCCCAGCATTTT.